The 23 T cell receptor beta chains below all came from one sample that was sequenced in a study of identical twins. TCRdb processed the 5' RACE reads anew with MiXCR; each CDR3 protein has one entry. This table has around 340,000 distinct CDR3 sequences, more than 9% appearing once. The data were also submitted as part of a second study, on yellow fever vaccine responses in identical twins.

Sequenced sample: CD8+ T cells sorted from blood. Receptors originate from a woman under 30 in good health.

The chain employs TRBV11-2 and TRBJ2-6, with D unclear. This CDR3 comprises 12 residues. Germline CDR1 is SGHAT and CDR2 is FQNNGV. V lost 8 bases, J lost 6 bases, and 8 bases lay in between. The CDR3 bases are TGTGCCAGCCTCCAGGAGGCCAACGTCCTGACTTTC. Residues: CASLQEANVLTF. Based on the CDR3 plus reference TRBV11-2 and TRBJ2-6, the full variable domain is EAGVAQSPRYKIIEKRQSVAFWCNPISGHATLYWYQQILGQGPKLLIQFQNNGVVDDSQLPKDRFSAERLKGVDSTLKIQPAKLEDSAVYLCASLQEANVLTFGAGSRLTVL.

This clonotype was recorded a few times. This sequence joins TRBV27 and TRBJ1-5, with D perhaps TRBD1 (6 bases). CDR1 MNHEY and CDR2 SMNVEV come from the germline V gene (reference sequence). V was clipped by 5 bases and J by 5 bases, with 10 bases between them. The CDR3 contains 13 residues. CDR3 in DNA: TGTGCCAGCAGTCGGGACATCTATCAGCCCCAGCATTTT. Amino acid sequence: CASSRDIYQPQHF.

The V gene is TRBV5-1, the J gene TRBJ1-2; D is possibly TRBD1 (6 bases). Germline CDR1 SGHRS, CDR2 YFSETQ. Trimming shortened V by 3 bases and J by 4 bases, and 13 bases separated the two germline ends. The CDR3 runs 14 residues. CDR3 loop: CASSYGQIVYGYTF. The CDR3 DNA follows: TGCGCCAGCAGCTATGGACAGATCGTCTATGGCTACACCTTC. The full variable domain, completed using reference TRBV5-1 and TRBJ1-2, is KAGVTQTPRYLIKTRGQQVTLSCSPISGHRSVSWYQQTPGQGLQFLFEYFSETQRNKGNFPGRFSGRQFSNSRSEMNVSTLELGDSALYLCASSYGQIVYGYTFGSGTRLTVV.

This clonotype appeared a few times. CDR3 region: CASSHTGGTEAFF. The CDR3 DNA reads TGTGCCAGCAGCCACACCGGGGGCACTGAAGCTTTCTTT. The chain joins TRBV5-5 to TRBJ1-1; a possible D gene is TRBD1 (5 bases). The V and J ends lost 4 bases and 4 bases respectively, with 11 bases between them. CDR1 and CDR2 (germline): SGHKS, YYEKEE (reference sequence). This CDR3 is built from 13 residues.

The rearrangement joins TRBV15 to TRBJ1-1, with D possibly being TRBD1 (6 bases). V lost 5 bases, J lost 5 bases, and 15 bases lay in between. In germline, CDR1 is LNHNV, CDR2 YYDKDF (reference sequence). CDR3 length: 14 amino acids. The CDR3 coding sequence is TGTGCCACCAGCTTAGGGGGGCTGGGAACTGAAGCTTTCTTT. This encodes CATSLGGLGTEAFF.

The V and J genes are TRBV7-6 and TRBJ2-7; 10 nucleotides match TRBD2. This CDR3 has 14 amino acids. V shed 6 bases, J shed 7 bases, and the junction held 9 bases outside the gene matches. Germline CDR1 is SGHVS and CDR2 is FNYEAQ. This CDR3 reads CASSELAGVGEQYF. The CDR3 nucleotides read TGTGCCAGCAGTGAGCTAGCGGGAGTAGGGGAGCAGTACTTC.

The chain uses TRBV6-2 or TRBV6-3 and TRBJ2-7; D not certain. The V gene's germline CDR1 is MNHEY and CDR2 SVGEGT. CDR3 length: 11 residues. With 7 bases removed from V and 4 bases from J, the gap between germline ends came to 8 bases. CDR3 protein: CASTQGYEQYF. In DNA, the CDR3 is TGTGCCAGCACCCAAGGGTACGAGCAGTACTTC.

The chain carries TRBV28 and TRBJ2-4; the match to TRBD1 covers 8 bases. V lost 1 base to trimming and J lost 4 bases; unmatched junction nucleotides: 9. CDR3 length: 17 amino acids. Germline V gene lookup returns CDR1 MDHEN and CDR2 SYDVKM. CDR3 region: CASSLFPGQAGKNIQYF. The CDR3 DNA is TGTGCCAGCAGTTTATTTCCGGGACAGGCGGGTAAAAACATTCAGTACTTC.

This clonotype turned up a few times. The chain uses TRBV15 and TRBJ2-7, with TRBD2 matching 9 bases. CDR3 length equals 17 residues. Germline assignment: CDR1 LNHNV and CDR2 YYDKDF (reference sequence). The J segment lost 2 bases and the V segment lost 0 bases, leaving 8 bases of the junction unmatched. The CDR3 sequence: CATSRDQNVAGAYEQYF. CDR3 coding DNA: TGTGCCACCAGCAGAGATCAGAACGTAGCGGGAGCCTACGAGCAGTACTTC.

The CDR3 region is CASSGKAGEYNEQFF. The CDR3 bases are TGTGCCAGCAGCGGAAAAGCGGGAGAGTACAATGAGCAGTTCTTC. The gene calls are TRBV7-9 and TRBJ2-1; TRBD2 matches at 8 bases. CDR1 and CDR2 from the germline V gene are SEHNR and FQNEAQ (reference sequence). The CDR3 is 15 amino acids. Trimming took 5 bases from V and 4 from J; bases not matched to a gene: 7.

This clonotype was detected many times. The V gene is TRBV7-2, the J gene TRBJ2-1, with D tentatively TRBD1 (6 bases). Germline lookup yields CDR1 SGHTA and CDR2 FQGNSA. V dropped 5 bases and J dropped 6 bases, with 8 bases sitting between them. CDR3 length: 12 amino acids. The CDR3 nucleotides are TGTGCCAGCAGCGTGACAGGCAATGAGCAGTTCTTC. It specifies CASSVTGNEQFF.

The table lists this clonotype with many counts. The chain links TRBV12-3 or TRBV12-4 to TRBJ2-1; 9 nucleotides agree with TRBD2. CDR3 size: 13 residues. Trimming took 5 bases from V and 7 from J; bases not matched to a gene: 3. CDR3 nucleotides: TGTGCCAGCAGTGCGGGAGGGATGAATGAGCAGTTCTTC. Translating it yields CASSAGGMNEQFF.

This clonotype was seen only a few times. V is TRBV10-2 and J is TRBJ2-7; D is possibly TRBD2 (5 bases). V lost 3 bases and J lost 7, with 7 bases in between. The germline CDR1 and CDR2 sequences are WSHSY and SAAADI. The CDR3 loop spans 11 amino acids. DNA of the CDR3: TGCGCCAGCAGTGATACGGGGGAGCAGTACTTC. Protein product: CASSDTGEQYF.

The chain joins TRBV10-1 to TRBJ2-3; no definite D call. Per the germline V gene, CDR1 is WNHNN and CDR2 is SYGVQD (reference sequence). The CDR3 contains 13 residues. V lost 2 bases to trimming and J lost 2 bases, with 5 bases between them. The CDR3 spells CASSETTTDTQYF. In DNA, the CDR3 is TGCGCCAGCAGTGAGACGACCACAGATACGCAGTATTTT.

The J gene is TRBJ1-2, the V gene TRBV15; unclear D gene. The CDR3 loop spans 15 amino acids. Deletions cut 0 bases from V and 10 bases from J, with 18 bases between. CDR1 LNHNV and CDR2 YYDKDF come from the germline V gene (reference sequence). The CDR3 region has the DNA TGTGCCACCAGCAGAGAAGCGCCATCACATCCCAACTACACCTTC. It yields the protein CATSREAPSHPNYTF.

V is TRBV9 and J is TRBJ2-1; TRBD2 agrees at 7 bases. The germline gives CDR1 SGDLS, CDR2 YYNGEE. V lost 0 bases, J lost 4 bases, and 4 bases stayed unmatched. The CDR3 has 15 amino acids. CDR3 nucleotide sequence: TGTGCCAGCAGCGTAGCTGGCGGGAGATACAATGAGCAGTTCTTC. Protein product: CASSVAGGRYNEQFF.

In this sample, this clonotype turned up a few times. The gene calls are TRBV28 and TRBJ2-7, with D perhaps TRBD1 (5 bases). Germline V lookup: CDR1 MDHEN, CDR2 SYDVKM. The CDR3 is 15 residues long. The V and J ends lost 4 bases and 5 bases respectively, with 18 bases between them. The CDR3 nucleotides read TGTGCCAGCAGTTCTCAAAGGGCAGGGATCAACGAGCAGTACTTC. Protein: CASSSQRAGINEQYF.

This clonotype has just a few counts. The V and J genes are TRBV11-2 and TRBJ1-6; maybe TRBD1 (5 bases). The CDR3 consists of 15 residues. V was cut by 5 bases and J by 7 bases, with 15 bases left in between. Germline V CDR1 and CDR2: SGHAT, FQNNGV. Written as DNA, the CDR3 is TGTGCCAGCAGCGACCACAGGAAAAGGAATTCACCCCTCCACTTT. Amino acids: CASSDHRKRNSPLHF.

The chain's CDR3 is CASSPTGSRDEKLFF. For the CDR3, the DNA is TGTGCCAGCAGTCCTACAGGGAGTCGGGATGAAAAACTGTTTTTT. The chain couples TRBV6-1 to TRBJ1-4, with D maybe TRBD1 (6 bases). The germline V gene has CDR1 MNHNS and CDR2 SASEGT. V was trimmed by 5 bases and J by 6 bases, leaving 16 bases between them. This CDR3 is built from 15 residues.

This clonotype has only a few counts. The CDR3: CASSPTASHEQFF. The CDR3 DNA is TGTGCCAGCAGCCCGACTGCGTCCCATGAGCAGTTCTTC. The rearrangement links TRBV7-9 to TRBJ2-1; D call uncertain. CDR1 and CDR2 (germline): SEHNR, FQNEAQ (reference sequence). V shed 5 bases and J shed 8 bases, with 13 bases lying between them. This CDR3 has 13 amino acids.

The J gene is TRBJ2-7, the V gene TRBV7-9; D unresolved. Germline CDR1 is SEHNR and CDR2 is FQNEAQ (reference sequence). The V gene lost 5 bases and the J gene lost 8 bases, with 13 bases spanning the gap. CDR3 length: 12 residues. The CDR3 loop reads CASSKEVAQQYF. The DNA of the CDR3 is TGTGCCAGCAGCAAAGAAGTGGCGCAGCAGTACTTC.

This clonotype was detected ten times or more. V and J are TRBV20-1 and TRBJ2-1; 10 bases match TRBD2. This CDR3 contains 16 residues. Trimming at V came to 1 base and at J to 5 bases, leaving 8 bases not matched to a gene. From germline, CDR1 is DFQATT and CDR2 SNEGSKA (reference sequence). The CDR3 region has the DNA TGCAGTGCTAGAGGGCTAGCGGGAGCCGTCGACAATGAGCAGTTCTTC. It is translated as CSARGLAGAVDNEQFF.

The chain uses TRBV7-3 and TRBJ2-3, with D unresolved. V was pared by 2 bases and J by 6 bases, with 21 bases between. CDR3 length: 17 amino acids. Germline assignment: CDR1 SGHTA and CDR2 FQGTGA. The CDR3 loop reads CASSLLTLDPDADTQYF. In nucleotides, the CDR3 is TGTGCCAGCAGCTTACTTACACTGGACCCTGACGCGGATACGCAGTATTTT.